These 13 T cell receptor beta chains were all obtained from the same sample, sequenced in a study of T cells in severe cutaneous drug reactions. The iRepertoire multiplex PCR system with TCR subtype-specific primers built both bulk and single-cell libraries. TCRdb reanalyzed the multiplex PCR reads and collapses them to one entry per CDR3 protein, without DNA. The listing records 20,000 to 25,000 distinct CDR3 sequences. The donors had carbamazepine-induced Stevens-Johnson syndrome or toxic epidermal necrolysis. The sequenced sample was PBMCs. These receptors originate from a human donor with toxic epidermal necrolysis, a severe cutaneous drug reaction.

The chain combines TRBV4-3 with TRBJ2-3; TCRdb's D call of TRBD2 is untestable without DNA. CDR3 length: 15 residues. Germline V lookup: CDR1 LGHNA, CDR2 YSLEER. CDR3 in amino acids: CASSRAGGRVDTQYF.

The V and J genes are TRBV3-1 and TRBJ2-4. Germline V gene lookup returns CDR1 LGHDT and CDR2 YNNKEL (reference sequence). This CDR3 contains 12 residues. The CDR3 here is CASSHLSDIQYF.

The V and J genes are TRBV27 and TRBJ2-7; the TCRdb D gene call, TRBD1, has no DNA to confirm it. Germline lookup yields CDR1 MNHEY and CDR2 SMNVEV (reference sequence). The CDR3 spans 14 residues. Here the CDR3 reads CASRGAESFYEQYF.

CDR3 region: CAIRGARGPSGYGYTF. This rearrangement joins TRBV10-3 to TRBJ1-2; no DNA is available, so the TRBD1 call from TCRdb remains unchecked. CDR1 and CDR2 from the germline V gene are ENHRY and SYGVKD. CDR3 length equals 16 residues.

The chain couples TRBV20-1 to TRBJ1-1; the TRBD1 assignment by TCRdb is unverifiable without DNA. Germline V gene data show CDR1 as DFQATT and CDR2 as SNEGSKA (reference sequence). CDR3 length: 13 amino acids. The CDR3 reads CSGRRGSNTEAFF.

The genes are TRBV28 and TRBJ2-1; with no DNA, the TCRdb D assignment of TRBD2 cannot be verified. This CDR3 comprises 14 residues. Germline CDR1 reads MDHEN; CDR2 reads SYDVKM. CDR3 amino acids: CASSLLAGYNEQFF.

This sequence joins TRBV29-1 and TRBJ2-6. This CDR3 is built from 12 residues. Per germline, CDR1 SQVTM and CDR2 ANQGSEA. The CDR3 loop reads CSATAGANVLTF.

The chain employs TRBV7-9 and TRBJ1-1; lacking DNA, the TRBD1 call made by TCRdb goes unchecked. The CDR3 spans 16 residues. Per the germline V gene, CDR1 is SEHNR and CDR2 is FQNEAQ (reference sequence). The CDR3 reads CASSLGQGAGNTEAFF.

The V and J genes are TRBV29-1 and TRBJ1-2; without DNA, the TCRdb call of TRBD1 cannot be checked. The germline gives CDR1 SQVTM, CDR2 ANQGSEA. This CDR3 has 14 amino acids. CDR3 loop: CSVEDKGQGNGYTF. The whole variable domain, remainder taken from reference TRBV29-1 and TRBJ1-2, is SAVISQKPSRDICQRGTSLTIQCQVDSQVTMMFWYRQQPGQSLTLIATANQGSEATYESGFVIDKFPISRPNLTFSTLTVSNMSPEDSSIYLCSVEDKGQGNGYTFGSGTRLTVV.

The chain recombines TRBV4-1 with TRBJ2-7; TCRdb designates TRBD1, a call that cannot be tested without DNA. CDR3 length equals 13 residues. CDR1 MGHRA and CDR2 YSYEKL come from the germline V gene. The CDR3 protein is CASAPYNGYEQYF.

The V gene is TRBV19, the J gene TRBJ2-7; TCRdb indicates TRBD1, and absent DNA this call remains unverified. Germline V CDR1 and CDR2: LNHDA, SQIVND (reference sequence). The CDR3 sequence is 14 residues long. CDR3 loop: CASSSQDRGGEQYF.

The rearrangement uses TRBV7-9 and TRBJ2-2. This CDR3 is 18 amino acids long. Germline-derived CDR1 and CDR2 are SEHNR and FQNEAQ (reference sequence). The CDR3 protein is CASSLDHRLAGTTGELFF.

The gene calls are TRBV12-3 or TRBV12-4 and TRBJ1-2; TCRdb indicates TRBD1, and absent DNA this call remains unverified. The CDR3 loop spans 14 amino acids. CDR3 protein: CASSYAGWGYGYTF.